These 26 T cell receptor beta chains share one sample of origin, sequenced in a study of lung T cells in sarcoidosis with Löfgren's syndrome. Using its own MiXCR run on the reads, TCRdb lists one record per CDR3 protein. The sample has tens of thousands of distinct CDR3 sequences, approximately 21% seen once. Sequencing used CD4+ T cells from PBMCs. The receptors originated from a human donor with sarcoidosis (Löfgren's syndrome or another form), or a control subject (not recorded which).

Concerning this clonotype: The CDR3 does not close with the conserved phenylalanine or tryptophan, likely indicating a read error. The DNA is left out, because the CDR3 cannot be placed on it with certainty; the CDR3 is given as TCRdb lists it. The chain uses TRBV3-1 and TRBJ1-1. Counting both end residues, the CDR3 totals 12 amino acids. Looked up from germline, CDR1 is LGHDT and CDR2 is YNNKEL (reference sequence). CDR3 protein: CASSQGVGTLFL.

Many counts were recorded for this clonotype. The chain has TRBV6-1 and TRBJ2-1; 11 nucleotides line up with TRBD2. V dropped 5 bases and J dropped 9; count of bases not matched to a gene: 6. The CDR3 has 14 residues. Germline V CDR1 and CDR2: MNHNS, SASEGT. CDR3 loop: CASSSSGRRSEQFF. The CDR3 nucleotides are TGTGCCAGCAGTTCTAGCGGGAGGCGGAGTGAGCAGTTCTTC.

The chain recombines TRBV7-9 with TRBJ1-1, with 11 nucleotides matching TRBD1. The J segment lost 4 bases and the V segment lost 6 bases, leaving 7 bases of the junction unmatched. The CDR3 length is 15 residues. From germline, CDR1 is SEHNR and CDR2 FQNEAQ (reference sequence). DNA for the CDR3: TGTGCCAGCAGTCCGTGGGGGACAGGGGGCACTGAAGCTTTCTTT. Translated: CASSPWGTGGTEAFF.

This clonotype has only a few counts. The CDR3 bases are TGCGCCAGCAGCTTGGGACTAGCGGGCGCCGGGGAGCTGTTTTTT. Amino acids: CASSLGLAGAGELFF. The chain uses TRBV5-1 and TRBJ2-2; TRBD2 aligns across 10 bases. The germline V gene encodes CDR1 SGHRS and CDR2 YFSETQ. V gave up 0 bases and J gave up 6 bases; unmatched junction bases: 2. The CDR3 has 15 amino acids. Drawing the rest from reference TRBV5-1 and TRBJ2-2, the complete variable domain is KAGVTQTPRYLIKTRGQQVTLSCSPISGHRSVSWYQQTPGQGLQFLFEYFSETQRNKGNFPGRFSGRQFSNSRSEMNVSTLELGDSALYLCASSLGLAGAGELFFGEGSRLTVL.

At least ten counts were recorded for this clonotype. The J gene is TRBJ2-7, the V gene TRBV7-2, with 8 bases that match TRBD1. Germline V gene sequence: CDR1 SGHTA, CDR2 FQGNSA. The ends lost 6 bases at V and 3 bases at J; junction bases unmatched: 13. The CDR3 consists of 16 residues. The CDR3 is CASRLDRGQGYYEQYF. As DNA, the CDR3 is TGTGCCAGCAGACTCGACAGGGGCCAAGGTTACTACGAGCAGTACTTC.

The V and J genes are TRBV18 and TRBJ2-7, with 7 bases identical to TRBD2. The CDR3 covers 14 residues. CDR1 is KGHSH and CDR2 is LQKENI in the germline V gene. The V segment lost 3 bases and the J segment 7 bases; nucleotides outside the gene matches: 9. The CDR3 bases are TGTGCCAGCTCACCGGGACTGTCAGCGGGGGAGCAGTACGTC. This translates into CASSPGLSAGEQYV.

This clonotype came up many times. The chain couples TRBV11-2 to TRBJ1-1; the match to TRBD1 covers 7 bases. The CDR3 is 13 amino acids. With V trimmed by 5 bases and J by 3 bases, 3 bases remained unmatched. Germline V CDR1 and CDR2: SGHAT, FQNNGV. As DNA, the CDR3 is TGTGCCAGCAGCGACAGGGCGGACACTGAAGCTTTCTTT. Translation: CASSDRADTEAFF.

V is TRBV28 and J is TRBJ2-1; TRBD2 agrees at 8 bases. J gave up 7 bases and V 6 bases, and 17 bases lay outside the gene matches. The CDR3 is 17 amino acids. Germline values: CDR1 MDHEN, CDR2 SYDVKM. As DNA, the CDR3 is TGTGCCAGCAGGAAAGTGTGTCCGAGCGGGAGAAGGAATGAGCAGTTCTTC. Amino acid sequence: CASRKVCPSGRRNEQFF.

This clonotype has at least ten counts. The rearrangement uses TRBV5-1 and TRBJ2-3; D is undetermined. Per the germline V gene, CDR1 is SGHRS and CDR2 is YFSETQ. The CDR3 loop spans 12 amino acids. Trimming took 0 bases from V and 6 from J, leaving 5 bases between them. The CDR3 coding sequence is TGCGCCAGCAGCTTGGATTTGGATACGCAGTATTTT. Its translation is CASSLDLDTQYF.

Comment on this clonotype: Just one base apart from a much larger clone, this may be a read error. The chain has TRBV15 and TRBJ2-5; tentatively, D is TRBD2 (5 bases). This CDR3 has 13 residues. Germline CDR1 reads LNHNV; CDR2 reads YYDKDF (reference sequence). The CDR3 reads CATSRDRGEAQYF. The CDR3 DNA reads TGTGCCACCAGCAGAGATCGGGGAGAGGCCCAGTACTTC.

A few counts support this clonotype. V usage is TRBV29-1 and J usage is TRBJ1-5, with TRBD1 identical over 9 bases. V dropped 6 bases and J dropped 7; count of bases not matched to a gene: 16. Looked up from germline, CDR1 is SQVTM and CDR2 is ANQGSEA. The CDR3 contains 16 residues. CDR3 loop: CSVRTGTGPPGQPQHF. CDR3 DNA: TGCAGCGTACGGACCGGGACAGGGCCGCCAGGACAGCCCCAGCATTTT.

This clonotype was seen at least ten times. This chain links TRBV25-1 with TRBJ2-3; TRBD2 agrees at 7 bases. CDR1 MGHDK and CDR2 SYGVNS come from the germline V gene. The CDR3 spans 15 residues. V trimming: 5 bases; J trimming: 4 bases; junction bases outside the gene matches: 9. The DNA for the CDR3 is TGTGCCAGCAGTCTTGGCGGGGGTAGTCCAGATACGCAGTATTTT. Protein sequence: CASSLGGGSPDTQYF.

Concerning this clonotype itself: This sequence may be a read error, since a much larger clone differs from it by one base. CDR3 sequence (DNA): TGTGCCAGTCGCCGCCTCTCAGGACAGGCGGCTTCCGGGGAGCTGTTTTTT. It translates to CASRRLSGQAASGELFF. The chain carries TRBV6-6 and TRBJ2-2; TRBD1 matches 7 bases. Germline lookup yields CDR1 MNHNY and CDR2 SVGAGI (reference sequence). V was pared by 9 bases and J by 6 bases, with 19 bases of the junction left unmatched. This CDR3 spans 17 amino acids.

This clonotype was seen many times. This sequence joins TRBV7-2 and TRBJ1-6, with a tentative D call TRBD1 (5 bases). The CDR3 has 15 amino acids. CDR1 SGHTA and CDR2 FQGNSA come from the germline V gene. The V gene lost 6 bases and the J gene lost 7 bases, with 16 bases spanning the gap. CDR3 nucleotides: TGTGCCAGCAGACCGTCCAGACAGTCAAATTCACCCCTCCACTTT. Translation: CASRPSRQSNSPLHF.

About this clonotype: This sequence may be a read error, since a much larger clone differs from it by one base. Without the conserved terminal phenylalanine or tryptophan, this CDR3 likely stems from a read error. No DNA is shown, since the ends of the CDR3 on it are uncertain; the CDR3 is the one TCRdb lists. This chain connects TRBV5-4 to TRBJ1-1. The CDR3 totals 14 residues, both ends included. CDR1 is SGHNT and CDR2 is YYREEE in the germline V gene (reference sequence). CDR3 protein: CASSFGTGTLVGFL.

The chain links TRBV3-1 to TRBJ1-1; TRBD1 matches at 8 bases. The V gene end was trimmed by 2 bases and the J gene end by 6 bases; junction bases not matched to a gene: 8. There are 15 residues in the CDR3. Germline CDR1 reads LGHDT; CDR2 reads YNNKEL (reference sequence). In nucleotides, the CDR3 is TGTGCCAGCAGCCAACCCCTCGACAGGGGATCTGAAGCTTTCTTT. It translates to CASSQPLDRGSEAFF.

Worth noting for this clonotype: This clone may be a read error of a much larger clone one base away. This is likely a read error, given that the CDR3 carries no conserved phenylalanine or tryptophan at its end. The rearrangement uses TRBV6-5 and TRBJ2-2; D unclear. Germline V gives CDR1 MNHEY, CDR2 SVGAGI. V was clipped by 7 bases and J by 1 base, with 7 bases between them. This CDR3 has 13 residues. Here the CDR3 reads CASIRKNTGELFS. DNA of the CDR3: TGTGCCAGCATCCGGAAGAACACCGGGGAGCTGTTTTCT.

The chain uses TRBV7-2 and TRBJ1-3; D unresolved. Trimming cost V 4 bases and J 0 bases, with 10 bases left between them. There are 15 residues in the CDR3. CDR1 SGHTA and CDR2 FQGNSA come from the germline V gene. CDR3 amino acids: CASSSSIYSGNTIYF. The CDR3 nucleotides are TGTGCCAGCAGCTCGTCTATTTACTCTGGAAACACCATATATTTT.

This clonotype was seen ten or more times. As DNA, the CDR3 is TGCAGTGCTCCATTAGCGGGAGGCGTCACAGATACGCAGTATTTT. It translates to CSAPLAGGVTDTQYF. J is TRBJ2-3 and V is TRBV20-1; TRBD2 matches at 10 bases. Losses at the gene ends were 5 bases for V and 2 bases for J; bases not matched to a gene: 7. CDR3 size: 15 residues. CDR1 is DFQATT, CDR2 SNEGSKA, per germline (reference sequence).

This clonotype was counted between two and nine times. The chain combines TRBV4-2 with TRBJ2-7; 15 bases match TRBD2. The germline CDR1 and CDR2 sequences are LGHNA and YNFKEQ. The CDR3 is 18 residues long. Unmatched junction bases numbered 7, after V lost 2 bases and J lost 2 bases. Here the CDR3 DNA reads TGTGCCAGCAGCCAAAACCTGGGGACTAGCGGGAGGACCTACGAGCAGTACGTC. Translating gives CASSQNLGTSGRTYEQYV.

This clonotype came up many times. This chain's CDR3 is CASSNLAGGPADTQYF. For the CDR3, the DNA is TGTGCCAGCAGCAATCTAGCGGGAGGGCCGGCAGATACGCAGTATTTT. The rearrangement joins TRBV7-2 to TRBJ2-3; 12 bases agree with TRBD2. CDR1 and CDR2 (germline): SGHTA, FQGNSA. Germline trimming cut 5 bases from V and 4 bases from J; bases unmatched to any gene: 7. CDR3 length: 16 residues.

The chain has TRBV28 and TRBJ2-7; 8 nucleotides match TRBD2. V dropped 5 bases and J dropped 4; count of bases not matched to a gene: 10. CDR1 MDHEN and CDR2 SYDVKM come from the germline V gene. The CDR3 has 15 amino acids. The CDR3 coding sequence is TGTGCCAGCAGTCCCCGGGAGGGACGTAAGTACGAGCAGTACGTC. It translates to CASSPREGRKYEQYV.

The CDR3 DNA is TGTGCCAGCAGCTTGGGGGGACAGATGAACACTGAAGCTTTCTTT. Amino acids: CASSLGGQMNTEAFF. This sequence joins TRBV7-2 and TRBJ1-1; 7 positions match TRBD1. Germline assignment: CDR1 SGHTA and CDR2 FQGNSA. The CDR3 spans 15 residues. V shed 3 bases and J 0 bases; nucleotides not matched to a gene: 4.

This clonotype was seen more than once but under ten times. This chain connects TRBV6-1 to TRBJ2-1; no reliable D call. Per the germline V gene, CDR1 is MNHNS and CDR2 is SASEGT. This CDR3 has 14 residues. Trimming removed 5 bases at V and 5 bases at J, with 13 bases between. CDR3 bases: TGTGCCAGCAGTTATGCAGGATGGAACAATGAGCAGTTCTTC. Its translation is CASSYAGWNNEQFF.

This clonotype appeared many times. This chain joins TRBV6-1 and TRBJ1-2, with D possibly being TRBD1 (6 bases). Per the germline V gene, CDR1 is MNHNS and CDR2 is SASEGT. There are 15 residues in the CDR3. V lost 4 bases and J 4 bases, leaving 16 bases between the germline ends. The CDR3 nucleotides are TGTGCCAGCAGTGCCCAAGGCGGACAGACCTATGGCTACACCTTC. It translates to CASSAQGGQTYGYTF.

This clonotype was counted ten times or more. The chain employs TRBV6-1 and TRBJ2-4; D call uncertain. This CDR3 spans 16 amino acids. The V gene lost 3 bases and the J gene lost 1 base, with 13 bases spanning the gap. CDR1 MNHNS and CDR2 SASEGT come from the germline V gene. CDR3 region: CASSDRTVRAKNIQYF. The CDR3 DNA is TGTGCCAGCAGTGACAGGACGGTCCGGGCCAAAAACATTCAGTACTTC.